This is a list of T cell receptor beta chains from one sample in a study of T cell responses to AZD1222 COVID-19 vaccine. Sequencing was performed with immunoSEQ multiplex PCR; in TCRdb, only in-frame clones are kept and a portion is missing. The sample includes about 140,000 clones, about 93% seen only once; the top ten take 5.1%. The source material was peripheral blood, sampled on day 0 of AZD1222 vaccination. These receptors were obtained from an adult in good health. The CDR3 runs from the conserved cysteine through the conserved F or W. D genes are given only for firm matches. Size tells how often a clone was seen (once, few, many) or the class of an expanded clone, and some rows leave it out.

V	size	D	J	CDR3	DNA
TRBV19	-	-	TRBJ1-1	CASTNELAMNTEAFF	TGTGCCAGTACCAACGAGTTGGCGATGAACACTGAAGCTTTCTTT
TRBV7-2	-	-	TRBJ1-5	CASSLGPPEGQPQHF	TGTGCCAGCAGCTTAGGGCCCCCTGAAGGGCAGCCCCAGCATTTT
TRBV2	-	TRBD2	TRBJ2-1	CASSGLAEGGEQFF	TGTGCCAGCAGTGGACTAGCGGAGGGCGGTGAGCAGTTCTTC
TRBV4-1	-	-	TRBJ2-5	CASSQAPQPQETQYF	TGCGCCAGCAGCCAAGCCCCACAGCCCCAAGAGACCCAGTACTTC
TRBV19	once	-	TRBJ2-5	CASSIAGMETQYF	TGTGCCAGTAGTATAGCAGGGATGGAGACCCAGTACTTC
TRBV7-9	-	TRBD2	TRBJ2-3	CASSPIATGGNTQYF	TGTGCCAGCAGCCCAATCGCAACGGGGGGGAATACGCAGTATTTT
TRBV18	-	TRBD2	TRBJ2-7	CASSPPDSGGTYEQYF	TGTGCCAGCTCACCACCCGACAGCGGGGGGACCTACGAGCAGTACTTC
TRBV10-3	once	TRBD1	TRBJ1-1	CAISEPPTGGRSEAFF	TGTGCCATCAGTGAGCCCCCGACAGGGGGCCGATCTGAAGCTTTCTTT
TRBV29-1	-	-	TRBJ2-3	CSVGGLLVADTQYF	TGCAGCGTTGGGGGGTTACTGGTAGCAGATACGCAGTATTTT
TRBV9	-	TRBD1	TRBJ2-7	CASSVAGQGYEQYF	TGTGCCAGCAGCGTAGCTGGACAGGGCTACGAGCAGTACTTC
TRBV14	-	-	TRBJ2-7	CASSQVSPVYEQYF	TGTGCCAGCAGCCAAGTCTCGCCAGTCTACGAGCAGTACTTC
TRBV19	-	-	TRBJ1-2	CASSSPRRDTNYGYTF	TGTGCCAGTAGTTCACCCCGGCGGGACACCAACTATGGCTACACCTTC
TRBV12-5	-	-	TRBJ2-7	CASGLGGLKGTDEQYF	TGTGCTAGTGGTTTAGGAGGGTTGAAGGGAACTGACGAGCAGTACTTC
TRBV30	-	-	TRBJ1-5	CAWSVAGFNQPQHF	TGTGCCTGGAGCGTCGCAGGGTTCAATCAGCCCCAGCATTTT
TRBV30	-	-	TRBJ2-2	CAWSVWVSSGGELFF	TGTGCCTGGAGTGTTTGGGTTTCATCGGGCGGGGAGCTGTTTTTT
TRBV11-2	-	-	TRBJ1-4	CASSSRQHGTNEKLFF	TGTGCCAGCAGCTCAAGACAGCATGGCACTAATGAAAAACTGTTTTTT
TRBV5-1	-	TRBD2	TRBJ2-3	CASSLGLARSSTDTQYF	TGCGCCAGCAGCTTGGGACTAGCCCGGTCTAGCACAGATACGCAGTATTTT
TRBV4-2	-	TRBD1	TRBJ2-7	CASSQFGAGGDSYEQYF	TGTGCCAGCAGCCAATTTGGAGCAGGGGGTGATTCTTACGAGCAGTACTTC
TRBV6-9	-	TRBD2	TRBJ2-1	CASSYGGGNEQFF	TGTGCCAGCAGTTACGGGGGGGGCAATGAGCAGTTCTTC
TRBV14	-	-	TRBJ1-2	CASSLGGYGYTF	TGTGCCAGCAGCCTTGGAGGCTATGGCTACACCTTC
TRBV6-5	-	-	TRBJ2-7	CASSSLALRTEQYF	TGTGCCAGCAGTTCGCTAGCACTAAGGACCGAGCAGTACTTC
TRBV10-3	few	-	TRBJ2-7	CASSDGSYEQYF	TGTGCCTCGTCGGACGGATCCTACGAGCAGTACTTC
TRBV13	-	-	TRBJ1-3	CASSLGQTNGNTIYF	TGTGCCAGCAGCTTAGGGCAAACTAATGGAAACACCATATATTTT
TRBV27	-	-	TRBJ1-2	CASSFGGRDYGYTF	TGTGCCAGCAGTTTTGGGGGTAGGGACTATGGCTACACCTTC
TRBV9	-	-	TRBJ1-6	CASSGRDENSPLHF	TGTGCCAGCAGCGGCCGGGACGAAAATTCACCCCTCCACTTT
TRBV7-6	-	-	TRBJ2-5	CASSFGETQYF	TGTGCCAGCAGCTTTGGAGAGACCCAGTACTTC
TRBV4-1	-	-	TRBJ2-2	CASSQERGTPGELFF	TGCGCCAGCAGCCAAGAACGCGGGACCCCCGGGGAGCTGTTTTTT
TRBV6-5	once	-	TRBJ1-6	CASSYEAAYNSPLHF	TGTGCCAGCAGTTACGAGGCAGCCTATAATTCACCCCTCCACTTT
TRBV7-2	-	-	TRBJ2-3	CASSFLGPGTDTQYF	TGTGCCAGCAGCTTCCTAGGTCCGGGGACAGATACGCAGTATTTT
TRBV13	-	TRBD2	TRBJ2-7	CASSSSSGGVKYEQYF	TGTGCCAGCAGCTCGTCAAGCGGGGGGGTCAAGTACGAGCAGTACTTC
TRBV4-3	-	-	TRBJ2-1	CASSPGVGSYNEQFF	TGCGCCAGCAGCCCGGGTGTTGGGTCCTACAATGAGCAGTTCTTC
TRBV4-1	-	-	TRBJ1-2	CASSQADRNYGYTF	TGCGCCAGCAGCCAAGCGGACAGAAACTATGGCTACACCTTC
TRBV7-2	-	TRBD1	TRBJ2-3	CASSLMTGADTQYF	TGTGCCAGCAGCTTAATGACAGGGGCAGATACGCAGTATTTT
TRBV4-1	-	-	TRBJ2-2	CASSLGRTGELFF	TGCGCCAGCAGCCTAGGACGCACCGGGGAGCTGTTTTTT
TRBV19	-	-	TRBJ2-1	CASSAGVSYNEQFF	TGTGCCAGTAGTGCCGGGGTCTCCTACAATGAGCAGTTCTTC
TRBV7-9	-	-	TRBJ2-1	CASSLAIF	TGTGCCAGCAGCTTAGCGATCTTC
TRBV7-6	once	-	TRBJ1-3	CASSLAVAAAGNTIYF	TGTGCCAGCAGCTTAGCAGTTGCGGCAGCTGGAAACACCATATATTTT
TRBV5-8	-	-	TRBJ1-3	CASSLVSLTSSGNTIYF	TGTGCCAGCAGCTTGGTCAGTCTGACCTCCTCTGGAAACACCATATATTTT
TRBV29-1	-	-	TRBJ1-1	CSVVRGGWTEAFF	TGCAGCGTTGTGAGGGGCGGCTGGACTGAAGCTTTCTTT
TRBV27	-	-	TRBJ1-6	CASGRANNSPLHF	TGTGCCAGCGGACGTGCCAATAATTCACCCCTCCACTTT
TRBV18	-	-	TRBJ1-6	CASSLKMGYLHF	TGTGCCAGCTCACTAAAAATGGGGTACCTCCACTTT
TRBV5-1	once	TRBD2	TRBJ2-7	CASSTPGTRSYEQYF	TGCGCCAGCAGCACCCCCGGGACTAGATCCTACGAGCAGTACTTC
TRBV4-1	-	-	TRBJ2-7	CASSQERQTYEQYF	TGCGCCAGCAGCCAAGAACGGCAGACCTACGAGCAGTACTTC